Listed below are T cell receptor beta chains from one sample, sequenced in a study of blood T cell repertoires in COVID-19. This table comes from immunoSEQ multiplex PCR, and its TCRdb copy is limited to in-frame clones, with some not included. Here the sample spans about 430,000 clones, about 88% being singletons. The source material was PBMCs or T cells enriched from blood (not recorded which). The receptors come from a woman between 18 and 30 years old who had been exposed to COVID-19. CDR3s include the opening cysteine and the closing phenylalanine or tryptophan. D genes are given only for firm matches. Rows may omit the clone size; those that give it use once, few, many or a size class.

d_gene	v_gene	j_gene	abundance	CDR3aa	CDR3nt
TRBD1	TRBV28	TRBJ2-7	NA	CASRPPGGADDRYEQYF	TGTGCCAGCAGACCCCCAGGGGGCGCTGATGACCGCTACGAGCAGTACTTC
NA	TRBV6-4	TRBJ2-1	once	CASSDPGLVGNEQFF	TGTGCCAGCAGTGACCCCGGTCTCGTCGGGAATGAGCAGTTCTTC
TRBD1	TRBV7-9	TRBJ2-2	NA	CASSFWQGATGELFF	TGTGCCAGCAGCTTTTGGCAGGGGGCAACCGGGGAGCTGTTTTTT
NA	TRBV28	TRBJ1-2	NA	CASSLAGDRGYTF	TGTGCCAGCAGTTTAGCAGGGGATAGAGGCTACACCTTC
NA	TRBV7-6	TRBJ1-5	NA	CASSSRQAGQPQHF	TGTGCCAGCAGCTCCCGACAGGCGGGTCAGCCCCAGCATTTT
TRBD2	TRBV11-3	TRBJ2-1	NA	CASSLVGTSGSSYNEQFF	TGTGCCAGCAGCTTAGTGGGGACTAGCGGAAGCTCCTACAATGAGCAGTTCTTC
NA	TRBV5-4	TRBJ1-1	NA	CASSLARVNTEAFF	TGTGCCAGCAGCTTGGCTCGGGTTAACACTGAAGCTTTCTTT
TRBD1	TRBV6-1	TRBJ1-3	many	CASSERTGAGNTIYF	TGTGCCAGCAGTGAACGGACAGGGGCCGGAAACACCATATATTTT
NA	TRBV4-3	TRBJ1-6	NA	CASSGGFMGSYNSPLHF	TGCGCCAGCAGCGGGGGGTTTATGGGCTCCTATAATTCACCCCTCCACTTT
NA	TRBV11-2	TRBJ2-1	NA	CASSFDAGEQFF	TGTGCCAGCAGCTTTGACGCGGGTGAGCAGTTCTTC